There are a few counts of the clone carrying this T cell receptor (beta chain). Antigen unknown. The sample belongs to a study of T-cell reconstitution after alpha-beta-depleted transplantation in children. Whole-study results and caveats: Some patients owed their high day-60 TCRbeta diversity to surviving recipient T cells and thymic progenitors.

The germline V gene encodes CDR1 MNHEY and CDR2 SMNVEV (reference sequence). The CDR3 loop spans 15 amino acids. Trimming removed 2 bases at V and 4 bases at J, with 12 bases between. Unique molecular identifiers were used to barcode this TCRbeta library. TCRdb re-called the PCR reads through MiXCR, storing one row per CDR3 protein. Of about 980,000 distinct CDR3 sequences listed, about 30% were seen once; the top ten hold over 25%. Sample: PBMCs, mostly from graft donor cells, taken 360 days after TCRalphabeta/CD19-depleted stem cell transplant. This chain joins TRBV27 and TRBJ2-1, with D possibly TRBD2 on 7 matching bases. The TCR originated in a boy younger than two who had a stem cell transplant for SCID, so the T cells may come from the graft donor. The CDR3 sequence: CASSLLGGPYNEQFF. DNA for the CDR3: TGTGCCAGCAGTTTACTCGGGGGGCCGTACAATGAGCAGTTCTTC.